This T cell receptor beta chain was documented in a study of blood T cell repertoires in COVID-19. TCRdb's table, derived via immunoSEQ multiplex PCR, lists solely in-frame clones and lacks some. The sample includes 140,000 to 150,000 clones, nearly 85% seen only once; the top ten take about two fifths. This CDR3 has 14 residues. V lost 9 bases and J lost 0, with 13 bases in between. The germline V gene has CDR1 LNHDA and CDR2 SQIVND (reference sequence). The sequencing input was peripheral blood. V and J are TRBV19 and TRBJ2-3; D might be TRBD1 (7 bases). The receptor's source is a human donor in a cohort sampled during active COVID-19. The CDR3 DNA reads as TGTGCCAGCGGGAGACAGGGAAGCACAGATACGCAGTATTTT. It specifies CASGRQGSTDTQYF. The variable domain in full, completed from reference TRBV19 and TRBJ2-3, reads DGGITQSPKYLFRKEGQNVTLSCEQNLNHDAMYWYRQDPGQGLRLIYYSQIVNDFQKGDIAEGYSVSREKKESFPLTVTSAQKNPTAFYLCASGRQGSTDTQYFGPGTRLTVL.